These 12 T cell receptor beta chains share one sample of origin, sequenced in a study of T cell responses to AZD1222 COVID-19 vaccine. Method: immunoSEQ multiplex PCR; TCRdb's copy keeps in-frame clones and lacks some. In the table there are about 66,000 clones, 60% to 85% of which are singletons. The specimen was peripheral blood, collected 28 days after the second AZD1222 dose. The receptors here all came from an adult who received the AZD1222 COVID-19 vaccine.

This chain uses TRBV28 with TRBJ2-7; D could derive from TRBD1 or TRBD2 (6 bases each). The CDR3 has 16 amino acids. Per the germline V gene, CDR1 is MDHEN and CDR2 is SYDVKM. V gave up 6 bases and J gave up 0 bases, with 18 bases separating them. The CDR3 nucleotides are TGTGCCAGCAGGGAGGGGGGAGGAGGCTACTCCTACGAGCAGTACTTC. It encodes CASREGGGGYSYEQYF.

The CDR3 sequence is CASSLTLAGNTIYF. CDR3 sequence (DNA): TGTGCCAGCAGCTTAACTTTGGCTGGAAACACCATATATTTT. V gene TRBV7-9 combines with J gene TRBJ1-3; D gene uncertain. V was cut by 2 bases and J by 2 bases, with 7 bases left in between. The germline V gene has CDR1 SEHNR and CDR2 FQNEAQ (reference sequence). The length of the CDR3 is 14 residues.

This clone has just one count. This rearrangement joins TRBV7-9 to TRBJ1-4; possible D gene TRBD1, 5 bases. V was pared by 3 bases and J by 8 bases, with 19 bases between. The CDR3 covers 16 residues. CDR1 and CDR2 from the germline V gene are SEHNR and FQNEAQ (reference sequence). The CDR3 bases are TGTGCCAGCAGCTTGTCCCAAGGGGTTAGGGGAGAAAAACTGTTTTTT. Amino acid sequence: CASSLSQGVRGEKLFF. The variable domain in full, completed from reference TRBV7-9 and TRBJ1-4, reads DTGVSQNPRHKITKRGQNVTFRCDPISEHNRLYWYRQTLGQGPEFLTYFQNEAQLEKSRLLSDRFSAERPKGSFSTLEIQRTEQGDSAMYLCASSLSQGVRGEKLFFGSGTQLSVL.

CDR3 sequence: CASSRLQGQNTEAFF. The CDR3 DNA reads TGTGCCAGCAGCAGATTACAGGGCCAGAACACTGAAGCTTTCTTT. The genes are TRBV11-3 and TRBJ1-1; D may be TRBD1 (6 bases). Per germline, CDR1 SGHNT and CDR2 YENEEA. The CDR3 is made up of 15 amino acids. V gave up 5 bases and J gave up 1 base, with 14 bases separating them.

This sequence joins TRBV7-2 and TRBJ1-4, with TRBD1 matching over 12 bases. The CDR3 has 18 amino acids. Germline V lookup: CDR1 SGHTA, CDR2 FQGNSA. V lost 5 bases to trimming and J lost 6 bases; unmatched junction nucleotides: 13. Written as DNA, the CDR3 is TGTGCCAGCAGCAGACCTCCGGGACAGGGGGCCCTATATGAAAAACTGTTTTTT. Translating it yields CASSRPPGQGALYEKLFF.

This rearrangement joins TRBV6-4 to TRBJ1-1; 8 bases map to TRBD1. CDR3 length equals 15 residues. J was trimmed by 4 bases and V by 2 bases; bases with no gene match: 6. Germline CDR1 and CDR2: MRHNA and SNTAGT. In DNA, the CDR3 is TGTGCCAGCAGTGACCTCGCAGGGGGCATCACTGAAGCTTTCTTT. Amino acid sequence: CASSDLAGGITEAFF.

The CDR3 here is CASSISGALGELFF. DNA for the CDR3: TGTGCCAGTAGTATATCGGGGGCTCTGGGGGAGCTGTTTTTT. V is TRBV19 and J is TRBJ2-2, with D perhaps TRBD1 or TRBD2 (6 bases each). This CDR3 is 14 amino acids long. Germline V gene sequence: CDR1 LNHDA, CDR2 SQIVND (reference sequence). The ends were cut back, 2 bases at V and 8 bases at J, with 12 bases in the middle.

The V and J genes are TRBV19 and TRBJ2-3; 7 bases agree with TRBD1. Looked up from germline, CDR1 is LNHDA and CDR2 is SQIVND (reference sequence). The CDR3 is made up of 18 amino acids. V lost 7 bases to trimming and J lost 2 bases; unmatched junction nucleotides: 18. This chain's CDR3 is CASTATGPTPFTTDTQYF. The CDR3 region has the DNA TGTGCCAGTACCGCGACAGGGCCCACCCCCTTCACCACAGATACGCAGTATTTT.

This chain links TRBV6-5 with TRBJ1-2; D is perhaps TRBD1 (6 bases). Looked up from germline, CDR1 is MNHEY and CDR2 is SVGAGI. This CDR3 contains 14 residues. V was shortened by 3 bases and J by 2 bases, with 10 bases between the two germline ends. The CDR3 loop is CASSYDGQNYGYTF. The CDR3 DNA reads TGTGCCAGCAGTTATGACGGACAGAACTATGGCTACACCTTC.

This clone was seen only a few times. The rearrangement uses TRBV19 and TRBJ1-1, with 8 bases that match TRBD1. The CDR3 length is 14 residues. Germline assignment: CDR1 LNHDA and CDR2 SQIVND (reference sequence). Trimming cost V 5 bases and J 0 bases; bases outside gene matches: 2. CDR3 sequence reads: CASSGTGMNTEAFF. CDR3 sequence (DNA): TGTGCCAGTAGTGGGACAGGCATGAACACTGAAGCTTTCTTT.

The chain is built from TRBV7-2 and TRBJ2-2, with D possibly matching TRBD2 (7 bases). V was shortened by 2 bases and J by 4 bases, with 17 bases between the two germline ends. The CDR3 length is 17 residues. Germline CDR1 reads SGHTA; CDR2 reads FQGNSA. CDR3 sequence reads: CASSLSAGRGATGELFF. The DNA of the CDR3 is TGTGCCAGCAGCTTATCAGCTGGTCGGGGGGCCACCGGGGAGCTGTTTTTT.

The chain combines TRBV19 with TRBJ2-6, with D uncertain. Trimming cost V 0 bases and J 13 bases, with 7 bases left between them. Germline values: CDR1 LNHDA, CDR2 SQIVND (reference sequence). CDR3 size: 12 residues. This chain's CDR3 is CASSIDGGVLTF. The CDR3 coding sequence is TGTGCCAGTAGTATAGATGGTGGAGTCCTGACTTTC.